The rows below give T cell receptor beta chains drawn from one sample of a study of PD-L1 blockade in urothelial cancer. The repertoire was sequenced with immunoSEQ multiplex PCR; TCRdb's copy has only in-frame clones and lacks some. The repertoire has under 30,000 clones, around three quarters of them found once; the top ten carry about 3.7%. Sequences were derived from PBMCs, sampled around atezolizumab (anti-PD-L1) treatment. All receptors come from a man between 65 and 79 years old with urothelial cancer. The CDR3 runs from the conserved cysteine through the conserved F or W. Each record gives: clone size, D gene, J gene, CDR3 length, V gene, CDR3 protein, CDR3 DNA. The D gene is left open where the match is weak. Clone size is given for some rows only: seen once, a few or many times, or a class if the clone is expanded.

>.|.|TRBJ1-2|13|TRBV19
CASSIRQGDGYTF
TGTGCCAGTAGTATCCGCCAGGGCGATGGCTACACCTTC
>once|.|TRBJ1-1|17|TRBV5-8
CASSFRKGQNLRPEAFF
TGTGCCAGCAGCTTTAGAAAGGGGCAAAACCTGCGCCCTGAAGCTTTCTTT
>.|TRBD1|TRBJ1-1|16|TRBV5-1
CASSLGNTGVNTEAFF
TGCGCCAGCAGCTTGGGGAACACAGGGGTAAACACTGAAGCTTTCTTT
>.|.|TRBJ1-5|16|TRBV19
CASSIGGPNSNQPQHF
TGTGCCAGTAGTATAGGAGGGCCTAATAGCAATCAGCCCCAGCATTTT
>few|.|TRBJ1-2|12|TRBV7-2
CASSLINYGYTF
TGTGCCAGCAGCCTTATTAACTATGGCTACACCTTC
>.|.|TRBJ1-4|16|TRBV4-2
CASSQAKGQLTEKLFF
TGTGCCAGCAGCCAAGCAAAGGGGCAGCTGACGGAAAAACTGTTTTTT
>.|TRBD2|TRBJ2-5|15|TRBV5-1
CASSFGGGDQETQYF
TGCGCCAGCAGCTTCGGCGGGGGGGACCAAGAGACCCAGTACTTC
>.|.|TRBJ1-2|15|TRBV29-1
CSVEDSRGKSYGYTF
TGCAGCGTTGAAGATAGTAGGGGTAAATCCTATGGCTACACCTTC
>.|TRBD1|TRBJ1-4|14|TRBV6-5
CASSRTGATEKLFF
TGTGCCAGCAGCCGCACAGGGGCGACTGAAAAACTGTTTTTT
>.|.|TRBJ2-7|15|TRBV11-3
CASSQPSGDTYEQYF
TGTGCCAGCAGCCAGCCCTCAGGGGATACCTACGAGCAGTACTTC
>.|.|TRBJ1-4|15|TRBV5-1
CASSAGTRGNEKLFF
TGCGCCAGCAGCGCCGGGACAAGGGGAAATGAAAAACTGTTTTTT
>.|TRBD1|TRBJ2-1|15|TRBV14
CASRQGQGVGNEQFF
TGTGCCAGCAGACAGGGACAGGGGGTAGGCAATGAGCAGTTCTTC
>once|.|TRBJ1-5|16|TRBV7-3
CASSSYDEGLEQPQHF
TGTGCCAGCAGCTCTTACGATGAGGGCCTTGAACAGCCCCAGCATTTT
>.|.|TRBJ2-7|13|TRBV5-1
CASSLAGSYEQYF
TGCGCCAGCAGCTTGGCGGGGTCCTACGAGCAGTACTTC
>.|TRBD2|TRBJ2-1|15|TRBV7-3
CASSSAGGAYNEQFF
TGTGCCAGCAGCTCAGCGGGAGGGGCGTACAATGAGCAGTTCTTC
>.|.|TRBJ2-1|15|TRBV2
CASSVRELGGNEQFF
TGTGCCAGCAGTGTACGGGAACTAGGCGGCAATGAGCAGTTCTTC
>.|.|TRBJ2-2|14|TRBV18
CASSPRGGTGELFF
TGTGCCAGCTCACCCAGGGGTGGCACCGGGGAGCTGTTTTTT
>.|.|TRBJ2-7|14|TRBV6-1
CASLGQAKSYEQYF
TGTGCCAGCCTTGGGCAAGCCAAATCCTACGAGCAGTACTTC
>few|.|TRBJ2-3|14|TRBV7-8
CASSLAGFTDTQYF
TGTGCCAGCAGCTTAGCGGGCTTCACAGATACGCAGTATTTT
>.|.|TRBJ2-4|15|TRBV2
CASSRLELAKNIQYF
TGTGCCAGCTCCCGACTAGAGCTAGCCAAAAACATTCAGTACTTC